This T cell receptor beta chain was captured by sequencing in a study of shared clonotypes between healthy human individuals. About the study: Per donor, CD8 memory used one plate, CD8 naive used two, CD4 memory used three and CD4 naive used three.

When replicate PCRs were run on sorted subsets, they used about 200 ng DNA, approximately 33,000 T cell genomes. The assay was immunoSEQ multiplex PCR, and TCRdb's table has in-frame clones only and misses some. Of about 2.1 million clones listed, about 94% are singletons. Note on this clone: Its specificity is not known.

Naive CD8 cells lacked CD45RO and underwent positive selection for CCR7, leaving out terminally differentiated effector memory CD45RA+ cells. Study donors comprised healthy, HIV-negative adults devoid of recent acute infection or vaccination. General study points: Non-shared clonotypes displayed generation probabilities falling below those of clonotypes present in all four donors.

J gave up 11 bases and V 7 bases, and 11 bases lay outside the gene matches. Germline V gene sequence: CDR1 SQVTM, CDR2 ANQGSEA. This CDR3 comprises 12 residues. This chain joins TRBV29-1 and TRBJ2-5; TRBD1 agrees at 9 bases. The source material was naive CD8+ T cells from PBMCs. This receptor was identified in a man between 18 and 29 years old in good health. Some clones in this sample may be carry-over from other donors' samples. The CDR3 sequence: CSARQTGGGQYF. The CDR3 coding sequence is TGCAGCGCCAGGCAGACAGGGGGAGGGCAGTACTTC.